One sample yielded the 25 T cell receptor beta chains listed below, sequenced in a study of OX40 agonist ivuxolimab in advanced cancers. TCRdb's table, derived via immunoSEQ multiplex PCR, lists solely in-frame clones and lacks some. The sample has some 48,000 clones, roughly 78% seen once; the top ten hold 1.9%. The sample in question was CD4+ or CD8+ T cells sorted from blood, obtained in a trial of the OX40 agonist ivuxolimab. Receptors originate from an adult with an advanced solid tumor such as melanoma, head and neck, liver or kidney cancer.

The chain links TRBV13 to TRBJ2-3, with D perhaps assigned TRBD1 or TRBD2 (6 bases each). V gave up 1 base and J gave up 2 bases, with 22 bases separating them. CDR3 length: 19 residues. Germline CDR1 PRHDT, CDR2 FYEKMQ (reference sequence). In nucleotides, the CDR3 is TGTGCCAGCAGCTTAGAGGGGGGACGTGTCGGGCGGGCCACAGATACGCAGTATTTT. It yields the protein CASSLEGGRVGRATDTQYF. Using reference TRBV13 and TRBJ2-3 for the parts outside the CDR3, the full variable domain is AAGVIQSPRHLIKEKRETATLKCYPIPRHDTVYWYQQGPGQDPQFLISFYEKMQSDKGSIPDRFSAQQFSDYHSELNMSSLELGDSALYFCASSLEGGRVGRATDTQYFGPGTRLTVL.

This clone was seen more than once but under ten times. The rearrangement joins TRBV5-1 to TRBJ1-4, with D hard to call. This CDR3 region has 14 residues. CDR1 and CDR2 from the germline V gene are SGHRS and YFSETQ. V shed 2 bases and J shed 7 bases, with 12 bases lying between them. CDR3 in amino acids: CASSFRRAGEKLFF. In DNA form, the CDR3 reads TGCGCCAGCAGCTTTAGGCGGGCGGGTGAAAAACTGTTTTTT. Using reference TRBV5-1 and TRBJ1-4 for the parts outside the CDR3, the full variable domain is KAGVTQTPRYLIKTRGQQVTLSCSPISGHRSVSWYQQTPGQGLQFLFEYFSETQRNKGNFPGRFSGRQFSNSRSEMNVSTLELGDSALYLCASSFRRAGEKLFFGSGTQLSVL.

The rearrangement uses TRBV4-3 and TRBJ2-7, with a possible D match to TRBD1 (6 bases). This CDR3 is built from 14 residues. Looked up from germline, CDR1 is LGHNA and CDR2 is YSLEER. Trimming removed 0 bases from V and 4 bases from J, with 10 bases in between. The CDR3 protein is CASSQEQGVYEQYF. CDR3 DNA: TGCGCCAGCAGCCAAGAACAGGGAGTATACGAGCAGTACTTC.

The chain couples TRBV4-1 to TRBJ2-7; TRBD1 is a possible D gene (5 bases). Per the germline V gene, CDR1 is MGHRA and CDR2 is YSYEKL. The CDR3 is made up of 14 amino acids. Trimming removed 0 bases from V and 2 bases from J, with 8 bases in between. Here the CDR3 DNA reads TGCGCCAGCAGCCAAGATCAGGGTCCCTACGAGCAGTACTTC. Its protein product is CASSQDQGPYEQYF.

V usage is TRBV5-6 and J usage is TRBJ2-3; D might be TRBD1 or TRBD2, each matching 6 bases. Trimming shortened V by 3 bases and J by 2 bases, and 7 bases separated the two germline ends. Germline V lookup: CDR1 SGHDT, CDR2 YYEEEE. The CDR3 runs 13 residues. CDR3 in amino acids: CASSSGATDTQYF. The DNA of the CDR3 is TGTGCCAGCAGCTCGGGGGCCACAGATACGCAGTATTTT. The whole variable domain, remainder taken from reference TRBV5-6 and TRBJ2-3, is DAGVTQSPTHLIKTRGQQVTLRCSPKSGHDTVSWYQQALGQGPQFIFQYYEEEERQRGNFPDRFSGHQFPNYSSELNVNALLLGDSALYLCASSSGATDTQYFGPGTRLTVL.

This chain uses TRBV9 with TRBJ2-7, with D perhaps matching TRBD1 (5 bases). The CDR3 totals 14 residues. Germline CDR1 reads SGDLS; CDR2 reads YYNGEE. The V end was cut by 3 bases, the J end by 2 bases, with 12 bases between. The CDR3 region has the DNA TGTGCCAGCAGCGCAACGACAGTAACCTACGAGCAGTACTTC. This gives the protein CASSATTVTYEQYF.

There are many counts of this clone. The chain combines TRBV19 with TRBJ1-1; 8 bases match TRBD1. The CDR3 contains 11 residues. The germline CDR1 and CDR2 sequences are LNHDA and SQIVND (reference sequence). The CDR3 region is CVTTGETEAFF. CDR3 sequence (DNA): TGTGTTACGACAGGGGAGACTGAAGCTTTCTTT.

The J gene is TRBJ2-4, the V gene TRBV11-2; D gene unclear. Germline-derived CDR1 and CDR2 are SGHAT and FQNNGV. This CDR3 region has 13 residues. The V gene lost 4 bases and the J gene lost 7 bases, with 11 bases spanning the gap. CDR3 residues: CASSSGPENIQYF. Here the CDR3 DNA reads TGTGCCAGCAGCTCGGGCCCGGAGAACATTCAGTACTTC.

J is TRBJ1-2 and V is TRBV29-1; 7 nucleotides align to TRBD1. V was pared by 4 bases and J by 8 bases, with 10 bases of the junction left unmatched. The CDR3 contains 13 residues. CDR1 and CDR2 from the germline V gene are SQVTM and ANQGSEA. CDR3 sequence (DNA): TGCAGCGTTGGTCAAGGGGGCCTACAAGGCTACACCTTC. Translation: CSVGQGGLQGYTF.

The rearrangement uses TRBV19 and TRBJ1-4; 7 positions agree with TRBD1. Germline loops: CDR1 LNHDA, CDR2 SQIVND (reference sequence). The CDR3 has 16 amino acids. V dropped 5 bases and J dropped 0; count of bases not matched to a gene: 6. The CDR3: CASSPSGTATNEKLFF. CDR3 nucleotide sequence: TGTGCCAGTAGTCCCTCGGGGACAGCAACTAATGAAAAACTGTTTTTT.

This clone was observed once. V and J are TRBV10-2 and TRBJ2-5; TRBD2 agrees at 11 bases. The CDR3 runs 14 residues. The germline CDR1 and CDR2 sequences are WSHSY and SAAADI. The trim removed 5 bases at V and 1 base at J, leaving 0 bases unmatched. The chain's CDR3 is CASSLAGGQETQYF. CDR3 DNA sequence: TGCGCCAGCAGTCTAGCGGGGGGCCAAGAGACCCAGTACTTC.

The V gene is TRBV11-3, the J gene TRBJ2-3; D gene ambiguous. In germline, CDR1 is SGHNT, CDR2 YENEEA. The CDR3 is made up of 13 amino acids. V shed 5 bases and J shed 5 bases, with 11 bases lying between them. This CDR3 is CASSLTMGDTQYF. The CDR3 nucleotides read TGTGCCAGCAGCCTCACGATGGGAGATACGCAGTATTTT.

This clone is deemed medium-sized. The chain joins TRBV2 to TRBJ1-2; 7 nucleotides align to TRBD1. J gave up 5 bases and V 5 bases, and 5 bases lay outside the gene matches. Germline lookup yields CDR1 SNHLY and CDR2 FYNNEI. The CDR3 contains 13 residues. The CDR3 DNA reads as TGTGCCAGCAGTAGGGACAGCGCATATGGCTACACCTTC. Translation: CASSRDSAYGYTF.

The V gene is TRBV7-3, the J gene TRBJ2-1; 12 nucleotides agree with TRBD2. The CDR3 runs to 15 residues. Germline V gene sequence: CDR1 SGHTA, CDR2 FQGTGA. J lost 5 bases, V lost 4 bases, and 3 bases had no gene match. CDR3 DNA: TGTGCCAGCAGCTCTAGCGGGGGGGCTGACAATGAGCAGTTCTTC. Protein: CASSSSGGADNEQFF.

The chain employs TRBV10-3 and TRBJ1-2; the match to TRBD1 covers 7 bases. The CDR3 is 14 amino acids. Per the germline V gene, CDR1 is ENHRY and CDR2 is SYGVKD. The J segment lost 6 bases and the V segment lost 1 base, leaving 5 bases of the junction unmatched. The CDR3 DNA reads as TGTGCCATCAGTGAGTTCGGGACAGAGGATGGCTACACCTTC. Translation: CAISEFGTEDGYTF.

V is TRBV9 and J is TRBJ2-1, with TRBD2 matching 9 bases. After removal of 0 bases from V and 6 bases from J, the junction contained 10 bases not matched to a gene. The CDR3 is 17 residues long. The germline V gene encodes CDR1 SGDLS and CDR2 YYNGEE. The DNA for the CDR3 is TGTGCCAGCAGCGTAGGAATTAAGGCGGGAGGGCTCAATGAGCAGTTCTTC. As protein: CASSVGIKAGGLNEQFF.

The chain uses TRBV6-5 and TRBJ2-1; D unclear. The length of the CDR3 is 13 residues. Trimming left V 6 bases short and J 9 bases short, with 15 bases between. In germline, CDR1 is MNHEY, CDR2 SVGAGI. This CDR3 is CASSGLYNGEQFF. The CDR3 DNA reads TGTGCCAGCAGCGGCTTATACAATGGTGAGCAGTTCTTC.

This rearrangement joins TRBV19 to TRBJ2-2, with a tentative D call TRBD1 (6 bases). V lost 9 bases, J lost 6 bases, and 17 bases lay in between. Germline V gene sequence: CDR1 LNHDA, CDR2 SQIVND (reference sequence). The CDR3 has 14 residues. CDR3: CASQDRSFSGELFF. The DNA for the CDR3 is TGTGCCAGCCAAGACAGGTCTTTTTCCGGGGAGCTGTTTTTT.

CDR3 amino acids: CASGWDSHEQYF. The CDR3 region has the DNA TGTGCCAGCGGGTGGGACAGCCACGAGCAGTACTTC. The chain is built from TRBV6-1 and TRBJ2-7; 7 nucleotides line up with TRBD1. With 8 bases clipped from V and 5 bases from J, the junction kept 6 bases outside the gene matches. CDR1 is MNHNS, CDR2 SASEGT, per germline. This CDR3 comprises 12 residues.

The CDR3 region has the DNA TGTGCCAGCTCACCCCGGGAGGTAGACAATGAGCAGTTCTTC. This sequence encodes CASSPREVDNEQFF. The J gene is TRBJ2-1, the V gene TRBV18, with 7 bases aligning to TRBD2. Germline CDR1 and CDR2: KGHSH and LQKENI. The CDR3 runs to 14 residues. The trim removed 3 bases at V and 5 bases at J, leaving 4 bases unmatched.

This clone was seen only a few times. The genes are TRBV9 and TRBJ2-1; 8 bases are a match to TRBD1. V lost 1 base and J lost 8; bases outside the gene matches: 8. This CDR3 is 15 amino acids long. Germline V gives CDR1 SGDLS, CDR2 YYNGEE. DNA for the CDR3: TGTGCCAGCAGCGTACAAAAGACAGGGGCCCATGAGCAGTTCTTC. As protein: CASSVQKTGAHEQFF.

This clone was recorded only once. J is TRBJ1-6 and V is TRBV4-2; 7 nucleotides agree with TRBD1. Germline assignment: CDR1 LGHNA and CDR2 YNFKEQ. V dropped 3 bases and J dropped 7; count of bases not matched to a gene: 12. The CDR3 runs 17 residues. The CDR3 region has the DNA TGTGCCAGCAGCCATTCCAGACAGGGACAGTCAAATTCACCCCTCCACTTT. Translation gives CASSHSRQGQSNSPLHF.

The V call is TRBV19, the J call TRBJ1-4; the D is unclear. Germline assignment: CDR1 LNHDA and CDR2 SQIVND (reference sequence). This CDR3 spans 16 amino acids. Trimming took 5 bases from V and 0 from J, leaving 13 bases between them. Here the CDR3 reads CASSFRHQATNEKLFF. The DNA of the CDR3 is TGTGCCAGTAGTTTCCGACACCAAGCAACTAATGAAAAACTGTTTTTT.

The V call is TRBV6-5, the J call TRBJ2-2; 10 bases are a match to TRBD1. Germline-derived CDR1 and CDR2 are MNHEY and SVGAGI. With V trimmed by 10 bases and J by 5 bases, 7 bases remained unmatched. The CDR3 runs 14 residues. The CDR3 DNA reads TGTGCCACCGGACAGGGGGTTGGAACCGGGGAGCTGTTTTTT. This encodes CATGQGVGTGELFF.

The rearrangement links TRBV30 to TRBJ1-2, with D hard to call. V lost 3 bases and J 8 bases, leaving 19 bases between the germline ends. Germline V gene data show CDR1 as GTSNPN and CDR2 as SVGIG (reference sequence). CDR3 length: 14 amino acids. CDR3 amino acids: CAWSALRSGEGYTF. DNA of the CDR3: TGTGCCTGGAGCGCCCTCCGGAGCGGAGAAGGCTACACCTTC.